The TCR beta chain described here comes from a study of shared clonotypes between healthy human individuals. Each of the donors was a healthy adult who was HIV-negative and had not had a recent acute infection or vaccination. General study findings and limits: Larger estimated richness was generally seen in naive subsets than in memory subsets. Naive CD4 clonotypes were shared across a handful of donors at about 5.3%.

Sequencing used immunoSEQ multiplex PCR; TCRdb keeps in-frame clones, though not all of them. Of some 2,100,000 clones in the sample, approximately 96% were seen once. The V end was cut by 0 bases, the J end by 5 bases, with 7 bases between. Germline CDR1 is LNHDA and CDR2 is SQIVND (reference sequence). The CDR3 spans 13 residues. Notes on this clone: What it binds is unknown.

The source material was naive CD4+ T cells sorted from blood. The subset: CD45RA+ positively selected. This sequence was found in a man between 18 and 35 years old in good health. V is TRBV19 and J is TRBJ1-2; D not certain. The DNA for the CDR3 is TGTGCCAGTAGTATAGAAAACAGATATGGCTACACCTTC. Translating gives CASSIENRYGYTF.